This note documents a single TCR beta chain sequence. This sample stems from a study of blood T cell repertoires in COVID-19. Whole-study context: COVID-19 samples, acute and convalescent, were from the United States, Italy and Spain. The cDNA or gDNA used as material had been derived from T cells, B-cell-depleted T cells, or PBMCs.

Original data processing: Amplification with reference gene primers provided the estimates of nucleated cell counts. Clones were sequenced by immunoSEQ multiplex PCR, and TCRdb holds only the in-frame ones, with some missing. Clonal size and the V and J genes are those of that table, whereas D and trimming came from the DNA. Of 100,000 to 150,000 clones listed, 85% to 90% were seen once; the top ten hold roughly 18%. Germline V gene lookup returns CDR1 MDHEN and CDR2 SYDVKM. Trimming took 6 bases from V and 0 from J; bases not matched to a gene: 3. This CDR3 has 14 amino acids. The sequence came from a man aged 45-65 years with active or convalescent COVID-19. The V call is TRBV28, the J call TRBJ2-5, with 8 bases identical to TRBD2. The sequenced sample was peripheral blood. The CDR3 protein is CASRDSGNQETQYF. CDR3 bases: TGTGCCAGCAGAGATAGCGGGAACCAAGAGACCCAGTACTTC.